This T cell receptor (beta chain) is from a study of a mutant IDH1 vaccine in newly diagnosed glioma. Time point indicated: week 35, safety follow-up. What each vaccine dose contained was 300 ug of mutant IDH1 20-mer peptide, accompanied by topical imiquimod. This clone has just a few counts. Its antigen is still unknown. Sequenced by immunoSEQ multiplex PCR; TCRdb stores in-frame clones only, minus some. The data hold 40,000 to 55,000 clones, with around four fifths observed a single time. This CDR3 region has 15 residues. Germline CDR1 is WSHSY and CDR2 is SAAADI. The V segment lost 6 bases and the J segment 1 base; nucleotides outside the gene matches: 8.

This specimen was PBMCs, taken from a glioma patient whose treatment included an IDH1 peptide vaccine. The chain has TRBV10-2 and TRBJ1-1, with TRBD1 matching over 7 bases. This TCR derives from a man between 35 and 55 years old with glioma. Written as DNA, the CDR3 is TGCGCCAGCAGGGACCCTGGACAGGCGAACACTGAAGCTTTCTTT. Protein sequence: CASRDPGQANTEAFF.